Detailed here is one T cell receptor beta chain. The sample holds one count of this clone. It has no known antigen specificity. Base qualities are not recorded, but no much larger clone differs from it by a single base. This sample is part of a study of Ad26.COV2.S vaccination and SARS-CoV-2 variants (dated by TCRdb to about 2021). Describing the broader study: Vaccine-arm donors came from COV1001, a multicentre, randomized, double-blind, placebo-controlled phase I-IIa trial of Ad26.COV2.S in healthy adults. Ad26.COV2.S was given intramuscularly at 5x10^10 or 1x10^11 viral particles, as a single shot or as two shots 56 days apart. The specificity and breadth of SARS-CoV-2-reactive T cell receptors after Ad26.COV2.S vaccination were assessed by TCRbeta repertoire sequencing. The TCR-sequenced set comprised around 30 samples: around 20 Ad26.COV2.S vaccine recipients, 5 placebo recipients and 8 SARS-CoV-2 convalescent individuals. Participants in the trial were split at random into five groups of five each, receiving low-dose or high-dose Ad26.COV2.S once or twice, or else placebo on both occasions. Blinding of investigators to trial group allocation was maintained during experiments and outcome assessment. What the study reported, not specific to this receptor: Vaccine and placebo recipients had similar non-spike TCR breadth, a finding consistent with the vaccine containing only spike. It was noted by the authors that total T cell responses may have been underestimated by the TCR breadth and depth analyses. Comparing responses between vaccine doses or regimens was not something the study was powered to do. Spike-specific TCR breadth was higher in Ad26.COV2.S recipients than in placebo recipients (P = 0.0014). Substantial breadth of spike-specific CD8+ and CD4+ T cell responses was reported after vaccination.

CDR1 and CDR2, per the germline V gene, are KGHSH and LQKENI. Reading from cysteine to phenylalanine, the CDR3 counts 16 amino acids. The only DNA kept is the CDR3, 48 bases in frame from the first base. The germline V and J ends show losses of 4 bases and 0 bases respectively, and no gene match explains 7 bases of the junction. The immunoSEQ Assay was used to sequence TCRbeta CDR3 regions. After extraction, genomic DNA underwent amplification by bias-controlled multiplex PCR, followed by high-throughput sequencing. Under the source paper's analysis protocol: Collapsing and filtering of sequences were performed to quantify the absolute abundance of each unique TCRbeta CDR3 region. T cell fraction was estimated by normalization of TCRbeta template counts to usable DNA, with usable DNA being measured through amplification of reference genes present in all nucleated cells. Repertoire TCRs were annotated as SARS-CoV-2-specific by exact matching of V gene, CDR3 amino acid sequence and J gene to a known reactive TCR set. The reference SARS-CoV-2 TCR set came from MIRA and was filtered for enrichment in COVID-19-positive ImmuneCODE repertoires, removing public or cross-reactive TCRs. Using the MIRA antigens, annotated TCRs were further analysed by specific ORF or by position within an ORF. Breadth was defined as the number of annotated unique rearrangements divided by the total number of unique productive rearrangements, and depth was defined as the summed frequency of the annotated unique rearrangements. Group comparisons of TCR breadth used two-sided Wilcoxon rank-sum tests. TCRdb took this table from immuneACCESS and kept in-frame rearrangements with V and J called. Such tables lack part of the clones; where checked against another copy, unresolved V genes explain under half of the gap, and the rest is unexplained. D and trimming come from the DNA, and the V and J calls and clone size come from that table. The table for this sample lists 350,000 to 550,000 clones; 85% to 90% of them were counted only once. The ten largest clones take up roughly 2.5% of the sample.

This specimen's treatment or condition label, per the study, means: around 19 received Ad26.COV2.S at low or high dose, single or two shots; roughly 5 received placebo; per-sample allocation not given. For vaccine and placebo recipients, repertoires were sequenced using samples collected on day 63 after the first injection. In Cohort 1b, around 25 adults aged 18-55 years were enrolled at a single site in Boston, USA, between 29 July and 7 August 2020. Ad26.COV2.S was a replication-incompetent adenovirus type 26 vector that expressed a prefusion-stabilized SARS-CoV-2 spike protein derived from the original Wuhan strain.

The material sequenced was peripheral blood, taken in a trial of Ad26.COV2.S vaccine versus placebo. This sequence was found in a person between 18 and 65 years old who received the Ad26.COV2.S COVID-19 vaccine or a placebo. The V gene is TRBV18 and the J gene is TRBJ1-1; 8 bases in the middle match TRBD1. The bases read TGTGCCAGCTCACTCCGACAGGGGTTAATGAACACTGAAGCTTTCTTT. This sequence encodes CASSLRQGLMNTEAFF. The variable domain in full, with residues beyond the CDR3 obtained from the reference TRBV18 and TRBJ1-1 genes, is NAGVMQNPRHLVRRRGQEARLRCSPMKGHSHVYWYRQLPEEGLKFMVYLQKENIIDESGMPKERFSAEFPKEGPSILRIQQVVRGDSAAYFCASSLRQGLMNTEAFFGQGTRLTVV.